Listed below are T cell receptor beta chains from one sample, sequenced in a study of glioma-infiltrating T cells after dendritic cell vaccination. Data came from immunoSEQ multiplex PCR; TCRdb stores just in-frame clones and leaves some out. The sample lists 20,000 to 25,000 clones, about four fifths seen once, with around 36% in the top ten. This specimen consisted of blood, obtained before dendritic cell vaccination. The receptors originated from a human donor with glioblastoma. The CDR3 runs from the conserved cysteine through the conserved F or W. The order of the fields is CDR3 protein, CDR3 DNA, clone size, D gene, J gene, V gene. A D gene is named only where the DNA matches it firmly. Size tells how often a clone was seen (once, few, many) or the class of an expanded clone, and some rows leave it out.

CASSLDRGLNEQYF TGTGCCAGCAGTTTGGACAGGGGGCTAAACGAGCAGTACTTC . TRBD1 TRBJ2-7 TRBV28
CASSHLASAGELFF TGTGCCAGCAGCCATCTCGCTAGCGCCGGGGAGCTGTTTTTT . . TRBJ2-2 TRBV14
CASSLAGRDSGSEAFF TGTGCCAGCAGCTTAGCAGGACGGGACAGTGGTTCTGAAGCTTTCTTT few TRBD1 TRBJ1-1 TRBV7-2
CASSFSGSSYEQYF TGTGCCAGCAGCTTTAGCGGGAGCTCCTACGAGCAGTACTTC . TRBD2 TRBJ2-7 TRBV7-8
CASTRTGTNTGELFF TGTGCCAGCACTAGGACAGGGACGAACACCGGGGAGCTGTTTTTT . TRBD1 TRBJ2-2 TRBV5-6
CASQNRGNEQFF TGCGCCAGCCAAAATCGGGGAAATGAGCAGTTCTTC . . TRBJ2-1 TRBV10-1
CASSYQQGSGEQYF TGTGCCAGCAGCTATCAACAGGGCTCGGGAGAGCAGTACTTC . . TRBJ2-7 TRBV7-6
CASSSYHRGTEAFF TGTGCCAGCAGTTCCTACCACAGGGGGACTGAAGCTTTCTTT . TRBD1 TRBJ1-1 TRBV28
CASSTLRSYEQYF TGTGCCAGCAGTACACTGAGGTCCTACGAGCAGTACTTC . . TRBJ2-7 TRBV6-7
CASSLGQTEAFF TGTGCCAGTAGTCTAGGACAAACTGAAGCTTTCTTT few . TRBJ1-1 TRBV19
CASSLDRGLVIPYEQYF TGTGCCAGCAGCTTGGACCGGGGACTAGTCATCCCCTACGAGCAGTACTTC . TRBD2 TRBJ2-7 TRBV7-9
CASTDRGGGEKLFF TGTGCCAGCACTGACAGGGGAGGGGGTGAAAAACTGTTTTTT once TRBD1 TRBJ1-4 TRBV2
CASSFGGITDTQYF TGCGCCAGCAGCTTTGGGGGCATCACAGATACGCAGTATTTT . . TRBJ2-3 TRBV5-1
CAISELDSGEQYF TGTGCCATCAGTGAACTGGATTCGGGGGAGCAGTACTTC . . TRBJ2-7 TRBV10-3
CASGTNRRTSEDNEQFF TGTGCTAGTGGTACCAATCGGCGGACTAGCGAGGATAATGAGCAGTTCTTC few TRBD2 TRBJ2-1 TRBV12-5
CASSLVLATGYTF TGTGCCAGCAGCTTAGTTTTGGCCACTGGCTACACCTTC . . TRBJ1-2 TRBV7-9
CASSQESGVGQGNTEAFF TGCGCCAGCAGCCAAGAAAGTGGGGTCGGCCAGGGGAATACTGAAGCTTTCTTT . . TRBJ1-1 TRBV4-1
CAWSRDTFSGNTIYF TGTGCCTGGTCCCGGGACACCTTCTCTGGAAACACCATATATTTT . . TRBJ1-3 TRBV30
CASRPTSASDTQYF TGTGCCAGCAGGCCCACTAGCGCATCAGATACGCAGTATTTT . TRBD2 TRBJ2-3 TRBV28
CASSLSGAGEAFF TGTGCCAGCAGCTTATCAGGGGCGGGTGAAGCTTTCTTT . . TRBJ1-1 TRBV7-3
CASSESDSTTDTQYF TGTGCCAGCAGTGAATCTGATAGCACGACAGATACGCAGTATTTT . . TRBJ2-3 TRBV25-1
CASSFSAGLAGESYEQYF TGTGCCAGCAGCTTTTCCGCGGGACTAGCGGGAGAGTCCTACGAGCAGTACTTC few TRBD2 TRBJ2-7 TRBV5-4
CASSLGVASTQYF TGTGCCAGCAGCTTAGGCGTCGCGAGTACGCAGTATTTT . . TRBJ2-3 TRBV11-2
CASSRDSGGGTDTQYF TGTGCCAGCAGCCGGGATTCGGGGGGAGGCACAGATACGCAGTATTTT . TRBD2 TRBJ2-3 TRBV5-4
CAISEEGAREKLFF TGTGCCATCAGCGAGGAGGGGGCGAGAGAAAAACTGTTTTTT . TRBD1 TRBJ1-4 TRBV10-3
CAFYPTLGVGTQYF TGTGCCTTTTATCCAACCCTAGGTGTGGGTACGCAGTATTTT . . TRBJ2-3 TRBV30
CASSPSSYGYTF TGTGCCAGCAGTCCGAGCTCCTATGGCTACACCTTC few . TRBJ1-2 TRBV14
CASSLPVHRLGTEAFF TGCGCCAGCAGTCTCCCGGTGCACCGACTCGGGACTGAAGCTTTCTTT . . TRBJ1-1 TRBV23-1
CASGGAVRERGYNEQFF TGTGCTAGTGGTGGGGCCGTACGTGAGCGGGGTTACAATGAGCAGTTCTTC . TRBD2 TRBJ2-1 TRBV12-5
CASSSPTFVAGREQYF TGTGCCAGCAGCTCCCCGACTTTTGTTGCAGGGCGGGAGCAGTACTTC . . TRBJ2-7 TRBV13
CASSEATGLYGYTF TGTGCCAGCAGTGAGGCCACAGGGCTTTATGGCTACACCTTC few . TRBJ1-2 TRBV6-1